This T cell receptor beta chain was retrieved from a study of cytomegalovirus exposure and HLA in healthy donors. Study background: A subsequent analysis stated that the approximately 110 validation repertoires were run on the same platform as the roughly 670 first-cohort repertoires. Study results and caveats: Cytomegalovirus association was assigned to approximately 180 TCR beta chains.

The donors were in the roughly 130-subject validation cohort, distinct from the approximately 700-subject first cohort. Germline V gives CDR1 MDHEN, CDR2 SYDVKM. This CDR3 is built from 17 residues. V dropped 2 bases and J dropped 8 bases, with 24 bases sitting between them. Generated by immunoSEQ multiplex PCR, the TCRdb table keeps only in-frame clones and is missing some. The sample includes about 160,000 clones, roughly 90% of them seen just once. A remark on this clone: Antigen: not known.

The clonotype was recovered from a woman younger than 35 in good health and CMV-seronegative. The V and J genes are TRBV28 and TRBJ1-2; a possible D gene is TRBD1 (5 bases). Sequencing input: PBMCs. CDR3 sequence (DNA): TGTGCCAGCAGTTTAGGGGGGTCGGGGGGAAAAAGGACGGGCTACACCTTC. This translates into CASSLGGSGGKRTGYTF.